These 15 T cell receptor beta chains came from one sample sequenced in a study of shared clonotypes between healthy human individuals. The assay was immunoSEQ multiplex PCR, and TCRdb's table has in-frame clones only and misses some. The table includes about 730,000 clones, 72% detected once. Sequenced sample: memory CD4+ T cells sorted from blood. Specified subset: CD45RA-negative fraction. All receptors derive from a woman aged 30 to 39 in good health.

The CDR3 DNA follows: TGTGCCAGCTCACCGACAGGGTGGGGTGGGAACACTGAAGCTTTCTTT. The encoded protein is CASSPTGWGGNTEAFF. This chain joins TRBV18 and TRBJ1-1; 7 bases match TRBD1. Germline CDR1 and CDR2: KGHSH and LQKENI. The junction had 8 bases not matched to a gene; V was cut back by 3 bases and J by 1 base. The CDR3 has 16 amino acids.

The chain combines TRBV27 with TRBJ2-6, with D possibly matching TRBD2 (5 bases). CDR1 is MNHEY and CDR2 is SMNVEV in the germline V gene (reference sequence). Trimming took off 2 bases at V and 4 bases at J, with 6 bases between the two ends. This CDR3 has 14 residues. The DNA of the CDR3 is TGTGCCAGCAGTTTAAGGAGGGGGGCCAACGTCCTGACTTTC. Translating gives CASSLRRGANVLTF.

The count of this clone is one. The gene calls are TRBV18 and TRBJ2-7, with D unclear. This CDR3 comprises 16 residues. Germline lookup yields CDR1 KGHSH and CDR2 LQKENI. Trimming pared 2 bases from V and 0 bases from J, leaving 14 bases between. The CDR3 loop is CASSPEESESSYEQYF. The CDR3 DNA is TGTGCCAGCTCACCAGAGGAGAGCGAAAGCTCCTACGAGCAGTACTTC.

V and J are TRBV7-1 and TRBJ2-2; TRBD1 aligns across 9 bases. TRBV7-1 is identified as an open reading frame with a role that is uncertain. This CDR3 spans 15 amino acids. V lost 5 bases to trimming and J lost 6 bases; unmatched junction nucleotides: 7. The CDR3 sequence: CASSHGQGRAGELFF. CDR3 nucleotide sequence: TGTGCCAGCAGCCACGGACAGGGGCGTGCCGGGGAGCTGTTTTTT.

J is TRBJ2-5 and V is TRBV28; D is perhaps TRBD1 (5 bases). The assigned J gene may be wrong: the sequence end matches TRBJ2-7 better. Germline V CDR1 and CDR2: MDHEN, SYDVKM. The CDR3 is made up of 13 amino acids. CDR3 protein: CASSLGAQDEQYF. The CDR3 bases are TGTGCCAGCAGTTTAGGGGCTCAGGACGAGCAGTACTTC.

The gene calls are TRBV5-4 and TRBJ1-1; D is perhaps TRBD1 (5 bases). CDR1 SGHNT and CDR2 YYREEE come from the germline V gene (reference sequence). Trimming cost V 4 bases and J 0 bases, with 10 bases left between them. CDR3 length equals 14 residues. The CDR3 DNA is TGTGCCAGCAGCGTACAGGTGCTGAACACTGAAGCTTTCTTT. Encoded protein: CASSVQVLNTEAFF.

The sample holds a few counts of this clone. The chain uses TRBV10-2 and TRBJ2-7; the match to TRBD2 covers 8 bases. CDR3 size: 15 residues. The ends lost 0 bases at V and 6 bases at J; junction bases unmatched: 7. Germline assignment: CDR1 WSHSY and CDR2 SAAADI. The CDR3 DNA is TGCGCCAGCAGTGAGTCGGGACTAGTGATCCCCGAGCAGTACTTC. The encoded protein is CASSESGLVIPEQYF.

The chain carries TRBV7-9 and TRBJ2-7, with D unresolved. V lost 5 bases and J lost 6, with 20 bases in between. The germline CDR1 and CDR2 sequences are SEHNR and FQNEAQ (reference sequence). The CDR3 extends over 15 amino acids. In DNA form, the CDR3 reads TGTGCCAGCAGCCCTCCGGACCTGCTTCGCGGCGAGCAGTACTTC. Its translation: CASSPPDLLRGEQYF.

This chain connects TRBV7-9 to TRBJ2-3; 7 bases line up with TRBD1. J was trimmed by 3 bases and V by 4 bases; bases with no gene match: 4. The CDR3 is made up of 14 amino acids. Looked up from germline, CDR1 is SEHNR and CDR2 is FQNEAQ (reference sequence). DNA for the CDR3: TGTGCCAGCAGCTCCACACAGGGGACAGATACGCAGTATTTT. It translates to CASSSTQGTDTQYF.

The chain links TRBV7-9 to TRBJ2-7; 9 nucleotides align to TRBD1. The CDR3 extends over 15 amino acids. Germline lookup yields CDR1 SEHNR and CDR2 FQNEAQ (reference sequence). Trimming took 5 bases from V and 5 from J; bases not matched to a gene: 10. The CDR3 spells CASSPKWTGEDEQYF. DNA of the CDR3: TGTGCCAGCAGCCCGAAATGGACAGGGGAGGACGAGCAGTACTTC.

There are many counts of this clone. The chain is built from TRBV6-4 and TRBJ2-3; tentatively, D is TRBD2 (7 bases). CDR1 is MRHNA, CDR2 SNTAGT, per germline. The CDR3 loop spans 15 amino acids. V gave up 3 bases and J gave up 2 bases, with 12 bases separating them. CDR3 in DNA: TGTGCCAGCAGTGAAGGGGGAGGGGACACAGATACGCAGTATTTT. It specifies CASSEGGGDTDTQYF.

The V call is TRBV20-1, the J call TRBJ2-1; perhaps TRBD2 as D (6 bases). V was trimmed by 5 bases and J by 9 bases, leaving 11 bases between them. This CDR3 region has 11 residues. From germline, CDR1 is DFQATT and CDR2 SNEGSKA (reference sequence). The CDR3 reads CSALTSIEQFF. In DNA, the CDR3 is TGCAGTGCTCTGACTAGTATTGAGCAGTTCTTC.

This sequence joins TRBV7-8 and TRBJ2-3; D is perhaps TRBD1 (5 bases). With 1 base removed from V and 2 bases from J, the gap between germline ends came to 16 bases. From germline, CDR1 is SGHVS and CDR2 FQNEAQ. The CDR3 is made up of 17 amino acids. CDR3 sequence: CASSLDPDRRPTDTQYF. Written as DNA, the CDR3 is TGTGCCAGCAGCTTAGATCCAGACAGAAGACCCACAGATACGCAGTATTTT.

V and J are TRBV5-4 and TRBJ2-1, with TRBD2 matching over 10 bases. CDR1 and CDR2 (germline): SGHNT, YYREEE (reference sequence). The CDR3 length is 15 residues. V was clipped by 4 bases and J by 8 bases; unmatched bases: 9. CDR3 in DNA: TGTGCCAGCAGCCCGCGGCTAGCGGGAGAATATGAGCAGTTCTTC. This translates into CASSPRLAGEYEQFF.

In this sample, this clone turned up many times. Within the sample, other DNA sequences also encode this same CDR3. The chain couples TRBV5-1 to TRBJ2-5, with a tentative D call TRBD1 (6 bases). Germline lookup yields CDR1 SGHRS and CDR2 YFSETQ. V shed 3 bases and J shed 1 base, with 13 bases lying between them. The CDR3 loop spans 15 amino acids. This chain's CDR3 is CASSWGQGLQETQYF. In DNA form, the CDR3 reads TGCGCCAGCAGCTGGGGGCAGGGCCTCCAAGAGACCCAGTACTTC.